These 24 T cell receptor beta chains originate from one sample sequenced in a study of T cells in Graves' hyperthyroidism and ophthalmopathy. There were TCR beta CDR3 regions amplified from RNA transcripts. The HTBI primer set was used in a first-round RT-PCR of the TCR CDR3. TCRdb used MiXCR to reprocess the multiplex PCR reads, holding one entry per CDR3 protein. In the table there are about 570,000 distinct CDR3 sequences, roughly 46% of which are singletons. Sequences were obtained from peripheral blood or thyroid tissue (not recorded which). These TCRs come from an adult woman with Graves' disease, either hyperthyroidism or ophthalmopathy (not recorded which).

The J gene is TRBJ1-6, the V gene TRBV28; 7 nucleotides line up with TRBD1. The germline CDR1 and CDR2 sequences are MDHEN and SYDVKM. The CDR3 loop spans 12 amino acids. V gave up 5 bases and J gave up 9 bases; unmatched junction bases: 1. In nucleotides, the CDR3 is TGTGCCAGCAGTCGACAGGGTTCACCCCTCCACTTT. Translated: CASSRQGSPLHF. The entire variable domain, with the rest obtained from reference TRBV28 and TRBJ1-6, is as follows: DVKVTQSSRYLVKRTGEKVFLECVQDMDHENMFWYRQDPGLGLRLIYFSYDVKMKEKGDIPEGYSVSREKKERFSLILESASTNQTSMYLCASSRQGSPLHFGNGTRLTVT.

This clonotype was counted at least ten times. The chain carries TRBV7-9 and TRBJ1-2; the D is unclear. Per germline, CDR1 SEHNR and CDR2 FQNEAQ (reference sequence). This CDR3 has 13 amino acids. Trimming cost V 5 bases and J 0 bases, with 7 bases left between them. The DNA of the CDR3 is TGTGCCAGCAGCCCCCCCGCTAACTATGGCTACACCTTC. As protein: CASSPPANYGYTF.

This clonotype was found once. J is TRBJ1-2 and V is TRBV12-3 or TRBV12-4, with TRBD1 as a possible D gene (5 bases). V lost 4 bases, J lost 7 bases, and 16 bases lay in between. The length of the CDR3 is 14 residues. CDR3 sequence (DNA): TGTGCCAGCAGTTGGGGTGGAGGGGCGCGTGGCTACACCTTC. It translates to CASSWGGGARGYTF.

This clonotype was recorded at least ten times. This sequence joins TRBV7-9 and TRBJ2-3, with a weak D call TRBD2 (6 bases). Germline loops: CDR1 SEHNR, CDR2 FQNEAQ (reference sequence). The V end was cut by 5 bases, the J end by 0 bases, with 15 bases between. This CDR3 is 16 amino acids long. CDR3 DNA sequence: TGTGCCAGCAGCCGATTGCTAAGCGGGAGCACAGATACGCAGTATTTT. Protein: CASSRLLSGSTDTQYF.

The chain is built from TRBV7-9 and TRBJ1-5; 8 bases line up with TRBD1. Germline V gene lookup returns CDR1 SEHNR and CDR2 FQNEAQ (reference sequence). CDR3 length equals 16 residues. Trimming removed 2 bases from V and 2 bases from J; junction bases left unmatched: 5. CDR3 region: CASSLSTGAGNQPQHF. CDR3 nucleotides: TGTGCCAGCAGCTTATCGACAGGGGCCGGCAATCAGCCCCAGCATTTT.

The table lists this clonotype with many counts. CDR3 nucleotide sequence: TGCGCCAGCAGCCAAGGGTTCACTGAAGCTTTCTTT. It translates to CASSQGFTEAFF. This chain uses TRBV4-1 with TRBJ1-1; no firm D call. V lost 1 base and J lost 4, with 4 bases in between. Per the germline V gene, CDR1 is MGHRA and CDR2 is YSYEKL. This CDR3 has 12 residues.

The gene calls are TRBV7-2 and TRBJ1-3, with unresolved D. Germline CDR1 reads SGHTA; CDR2 reads FQGNSA. Between the trimmed V and J ends, which lost 6 bases and 0 bases, there was a span of 12 bases. This CDR3 is built from 15 residues. As DNA, the CDR3 is TGTGCCAGCAGTGTAAGGGTCTTCTCTGGAAACACCATATATTTT. Its translation: CASSVRVFSGNTIYF.

V usage is TRBV20-1 and J usage is TRBJ2-5, with D possibly TRBD1 on 6 matching bases. Germline values: CDR1 DFQATT, CDR2 SNEGSKA (reference sequence). The CDR3 runs to 14 residues. The V end was cut by 3 bases, the J end by 5 bases, with 16 bases between. CDR3 amino acids: CSASNRATGETQYF. The CDR3 bases are TGCAGTGCTAGCAACAGGGCAACTGGGGAGACCCAGTACTTC.

This clonotype has only one observation. J is TRBJ1-2 and V is TRBV29-1, with D unresolved. This CDR3 contains 11 residues. Trimming removed 5 bases from V and 8 bases from J, with 12 bases in between. Germline V gene sequence: CDR1 SQVTM, CDR2 ANQGSEA. As DNA, the CDR3 is TGCAGCGTTCCGCACGGCCTAGGCTACACCTTC. It is translated as CSVPHGLGYTF.

The chain employs TRBV10-3 and TRBJ2-5; 11 bases align to TRBD2. V was clipped by 6 bases and J by 5 bases; unmatched bases: 5. Germline values: CDR1 ENHRY, CDR2 SYGVKD. The CDR3 contains 14 residues. DNA for the CDR3: TGTGCCATCAGGACTAGCGGGATGATGGAGACCCAGTACTTC. This sequence encodes CAIRTSGMMETQYF.

This clonotype was detected many times. The V gene is TRBV4-1, the J gene TRBJ2-5; 9 nucleotides match TRBD1. The V and J ends lost 1 base and 5 bases, in that order; junction bases with no gene match: 2. CDR1 and CDR2 (germline): MGHRA, YSYEKL. This CDR3 is built from 14 residues. This CDR3 reads CASSQGDRVETQYF. CDR3 bases: TGCGCCAGCAGCCAAGGGGACAGGGTGGAGACCCAGTACTTC.

This clonotype was observed at least ten times. This chain joins TRBV2 and TRBJ1-1, with D unclear. CDR3 size: 14 residues. The V gene lost 3 bases and the J gene lost 0 bases, with 8 bases spanning the gap. Germline loops: CDR1 SNHLY, CDR2 FYNNEI. The DNA for the CDR3 is TGTGCCAGCAGTGATAACGGAATGAACACTGAAGCTTTCTTT. Protein sequence: CASSDNGMNTEAFF.

This clonotype was recorded many times. This chain connects TRBV30 to TRBJ1-1, with D unresolved. Germline CDR1 GTSNPN, CDR2 SVGIG (reference sequence). V was cut by 8 bases and J by 3 bases, with 7 bases left in between. This CDR3 comprises 10 residues. In nucleotides, the CDR3 is TGTGCCCACGGGGACACTGAAGCTTTCTTT. Protein sequence: CAHGDTEAFF.

This clonotype was recorded at least ten times. The J gene is TRBJ1-2, the V gene TRBV29-1; the D is unclear. Between the trimmed V and J ends, which lost 3 bases and 1 base, there was a span of 6 bases. Germline V gives CDR1 SQVTM, CDR2 ANQGSEA. CDR3 length: 12 amino acids. DNA of the CDR3: TGCAGCGTTGATCATGGTAACTATGGCTACACCTTC. Residues: CSVDHGNYGYTF. Together with reference TRBV29-1 and TRBJ1-2, the CDR3 gives the full variable domain: SAVISQKPSRDICQRGTSLTIQCQVDSQVTMMFWYRQQPGQSLTLIATANQGSEATYESGFVIDKFPISRPNLTFSTLTVSNMSPEDSSIYLCSVDHGNYGYTFGSGTRLTVV.

This chain links TRBV7-9 with TRBJ2-7, with 12 bases identical to TRBD2. This CDR3 spans 16 amino acids. V lost 4 bases and J lost 3; bases outside the gene matches: 7. Per germline, CDR1 SEHNR and CDR2 FQNEAQ (reference sequence). CDR3 DNA: TGTGCCAGCAGCTCTCTAGCGGGAGGGGTCGGCTACGAGCAGTACTTC. Its protein is CASSSLAGGVGYEQYF.

This clonotype was detected once. The V call is TRBV20-1, the J call TRBJ1-5; D might be TRBD1 (5 bases). The V gene lost 6 bases and the J gene lost 7 bases, with 10 bases spanning the gap. There are 11 residues in the CDR3. Per the germline V gene, CDR1 is DFQATT and CDR2 is SNEGSKA (reference sequence). The CDR3 here is CSAGGGQPQHF. In DNA form, the CDR3 reads TGCAGTGCCGGGGGGGGGCAGCCCCAGCATTTT.

In this sample, this clonotype turned up many times. The DNA of the CDR3 is TGCAGTGCGAGGCCGGTCGACCGACAGGGGAATAATTCACCCCTCCACTTT. This sequence encodes CSARPVDRQGNNSPLHF. The chain couples TRBV20-1 to TRBJ1-6, with 8 bases matching TRBD1. CDR3 size: 17 residues. V shed 6 bases and J 5 bases; nucleotides not matched to a gene: 15. Germline V gene lookup returns CDR1 DFQATT and CDR2 SNEGSKA (reference sequence).

This chain links TRBV11-2 with TRBJ1-5; D is undetermined. The CDR3 loop spans 18 amino acids. Trimming stripped 2 bases from V and 0 bases from J, with 17 bases between. Germline V gives CDR1 SGHAT, CDR2 FQNNGV. The CDR3 nucleotides are TGTGCCAGCAGCTTAAAGGTCCCCCGAGGGCGTAGCAATCAGCCCCAGCATTTT. It yields the protein CASSLKVPRGRSNQPQHF. Filled out from reference TRBV11-2 and TRBJ1-5, the complete variable domain reads EAGVAQSPRYKIIEKRQSVAFWCNPISGHATLYWYQQILGQGPKLLIQFQNNGVVDDSQLPKDRFSAERLKGVDSTLKIQPAKLEDSAVYLCASSLKVPRGRSNQPQHFGDGTRLSIL.

This rearrangement joins TRBV9 to TRBJ1-2; D is undetermined. The germline V gene has CDR1 SGDLS and CDR2 YYNGEE. V dropped 5 bases and J dropped 6 bases, with 17 bases sitting between them. The length of the CDR3 is 14 residues. CDR3 region: CASSFSRGIDGYTF. The CDR3 DNA sequence: TGTGCCAGCAGTTTCTCCCGGGGAATCGATGGCTACACCTTC.

This clonotype was seen repeatedly, ten times or more. J is TRBJ1-1 and V is TRBV28; D ambiguous. Trimming pared 7 bases from V and 1 base from J, leaving 13 bases between. Germline CDR1 MDHEN, CDR2 SYDVKM. This CDR3 is 14 amino acids long. The CDR3 region has the DNA TGTGCCAGCAAGTCGGGTGGTCGGAACACTGAAGCTTTCTTT. It codes for CASKSGGRNTEAFF.

The genes are TRBV7-9 and TRBJ1-1; D not certain. The CDR3 length is 14 residues. Germline CDR1 is SEHNR and CDR2 is FQNEAQ (reference sequence). V shed 4 bases and J shed 2 bases, with 11 bases lying between them. This chain's CDR3 is CASSSTGHNTEAFF. The CDR3 nucleotides are TGTGCCAGCAGCTCCACCGGCCATAACACTGAAGCTTTCTTT.

At least ten counts were recorded for this clonotype. The chain is built from TRBV28 and TRBJ1-5; D gene uncertain. The V and J ends lost 6 bases and 2 bases respectively, with 11 bases between them. In germline, CDR1 is MDHEN, CDR2 SYDVKM. The CDR3 has 14 residues. As DNA, the CDR3 is TGTGCCAGCAGAGCGACTAGCCGCAATCAGCCCCAGCATTTT. Its protein product is CASRATSRNQPQHF.

This clonotype was detected only a few times. The chain links TRBV11-2 to TRBJ2-7; maybe TRBD2 (5 bases). The CDR3 runs 15 residues. Deletions cut 5 bases from V and 2 bases from J, with 16 bases between. Looked up from germline, CDR1 is SGHAT and CDR2 is FQNNGV. The DNA for the CDR3 is TGTGCCAGCAGCCCCGGGCCCCTCGGGGCCTACGAGCAGTACTTC. This translates into CASSPGPLGAYEQYF.

Note on this clonotype: Germline is not matched at one junction end, which may reflect a read error. The chain has TRBV6-5 and TRBJ1-6; TRBD1 agrees at 7 bases. Germline CDR1 MNHEY, CDR2 SVGAGI. CDR3 length: 17 residues. CDR3 residues: CAISYSSPGQPNSPLHF. The CDR3 DNA reads as TGTGCCATCAGTTACTCCTCACCGGGACAGCCTAATTCACCCCTCCACTTT.